Each of the 20 T cell receptor beta chains below was sequenced from the same sample in a study of long-term antiretroviral therapy in people with HIV. Researchers ran immunoSEQ v3.0 at survey level. The method was immunoSEQ multiplex PCR; TCRdb's version includes in-frame clones alone and lacks a portion of them. The repertoire consists of about 15,000 clones, with less than 80% occurring once and the leading ten covering 13%. The specimen comprised unsorted PBMCs, sampled about 3.2 years after starting antiretroviral therapy. The receptors here all came from a woman aged 40 to 50 with HIV.

This clone has just one count. One end of the junction fails to match germline, which may point to a read error. CDR3 coding DNA: TGTGCCATCAGTGCCGACAGGTTACAAGGGACCCAGTACTTC. Translating it yields CAISADRLQGTQYF. The chain recombines TRBV10-3 with TRBJ2-5, with D possibly TRBD1 on 6 matching bases. The CDR3 spans 14 residues. From germline, CDR1 is ENHRY and CDR2 SYGVKD.

This clone has more than one count but fewer than ten. The V call is TRBV14, the J call TRBJ2-2; 13 nucleotides line up with TRBD2. This CDR3 contains 18 residues. Looked up from germline, CDR1 is SGHDN and CDR2 is FVKESK. Losses at the gene ends were 1 base for V and 4 bases for J; bases not matched to a gene: 6. The CDR3 DNA sequence: TGTGCCAGCAGCCAAGCCGGGACTAGCGGGGCGGGCACCGGGGAGCTGTTTTTT. It is translated as CASSQAGTSGAGTGELFF.

The chain uses TRBV5-6 and TRBJ1-3; tentatively, D is TRBD1 (5 bases). Germline CDR1 is SGHDT and CDR2 is YYEEEE. The V gene lost 5 bases and the J gene lost 1 base, with 13 bases spanning the gap. The CDR3 contains 15 residues. As DNA, the CDR3 is TGTGCCAGCAGTTTCCTTCGGGGGTCTGGAAACACCATATATTTT. Translated: CASSFLRGSGNTIYF.

The V and J genes are TRBV5-1 and TRBJ2-7; maybe TRBD1 (6 bases). The length of the CDR3 is 15 residues. The germline V gene has CDR1 SGHRS and CDR2 YFSETQ. Trimming removed 4 bases from V and 6 bases from J, with 20 bases in between. The CDR3 protein is CASSTFRGQLPEQYF. For the CDR3, the DNA is TGCGCCAGCAGCACGTTCAGGGGCCAGCTACCCGAGCAGTACTTC. The complete variable domain, with remaining parts taken from reference TRBV5-1 and TRBJ2-7, reads KAGVTQTPRYLIKTRGQQVTLSCSPISGHRSVSWYQQTPGQGLQFLFEYFSETQRNKGNFPGRFSGRQFSNSRSEMNVSTLELGDSALYLCASSTFRGQLPEQYFGPGTRLTVT.

V is TRBV5-1 and J is TRBJ2-3; no reliable D call. Germline values: CDR1 SGHRS, CDR2 YFSETQ. The V end was cut by 1 base, the J end by 0 bases, with 12 bases between. CDR3 size: 16 residues. The CDR3 protein is CASSLRAGPSTDTQYF. CDR3 DNA: TGCGCCAGCAGCTTGAGAGCAGGACCTAGCACAGATACGCAGTATTTT.

The chain combines TRBV7-9 with TRBJ1-3, with TRBD1 matching 7 bases. The CDR3 runs to 15 residues. J gave up 2 bases and V 2 bases, and 3 bases lay outside the gene matches. Germline-derived CDR1 and CDR2 are SEHNR and FQNEAQ (reference sequence). The CDR3 DNA is TGTGCCAGCAGCTTAAGGGACAGTCCTGGAAACACCATATATTTT. Protein product: CASSLRDSPGNTIYF.

The CDR3: CASRILKNTGELFF. In DNA form, the CDR3 reads TGTGCCAGCAGGATTCTAAAGAACACCGGGGAGCTGTTTTTT. The rearrangement links TRBV2 to TRBJ2-2; D gene ambiguous. The CDR3 extends over 14 amino acids. CDR1 SNHLY and CDR2 FYNNEI come from the germline V gene. With 6 bases removed from V and 1 base from J, the gap between germline ends came to 9 bases.

This chain links TRBV7-2 with TRBJ2-7; 8 nucleotides align to TRBD2. Germline V gives CDR1 SGHTA, CDR2 FQGNSA. The CDR3 consists of 17 residues. The J segment lost 1 base and the V segment lost 1 base, leaving 9 bases of the junction unmatched. The CDR3 DNA is TGTGCCAGCAGCTTAGGGTCCGGGGGGGTAGGATCCTACGAGCAGTACTTC. It specifies CASSLGSGGVGSYEQYF.

The sample holds a few counts of this clone. The chain couples TRBV2 to TRBJ1-2; D perhaps matches TRBD1 (5 bases). V was cut by 6 bases and J by 4 bases, with 12 bases left in between. CDR3 length: 13 amino acids. Germline lookup yields CDR1 SNHLY and CDR2 FYNNEI. The CDR3 is CASREDIGYGYTF. The CDR3 coding sequence is TGTGCCAGCAGGGAGGACATTGGCTATGGCTACACCTTC.

CDR3 in amino acids: CASSLPADTYSLYGYTF. CDR3 bases: TGTGCCAGCAGCTTACCTGCAGATACCTATTCACTCTATGGCTACACCTTC. V usage is TRBV7-2 and J usage is TRBJ1-2; no firm D call. Germline CDR1 is SGHTA and CDR2 is FQGNSA. CDR3 length equals 17 residues. Trimming took off 2 bases at V and 4 bases at J, with 20 bases between the two ends.

This clone was detected a few times. The chain links TRBV10-1 to TRBJ2-7, with 10 bases matching TRBD1. CDR3 size: 16 residues. The trim removed 11 bases at V and 3 bases at J, leaving 16 bases unmatched. Germline values: CDR1 WNHNN, CDR2 SYGVQD (reference sequence). Here the CDR3 reads CAGRDRGYLSLYEQYF. CDR3 DNA sequence: TGCGCCGGCCGGGACAGGGGTTACTTATCCCTCTACGAGCAGTACTTC.

The chain couples TRBV6-5 to TRBJ1-2; no reliable D call. CDR3 length: 13 amino acids. The germline V gene has CDR1 MNHEY and CDR2 SVGAGI. Trimming took 4 bases from V and 7 from J, leaving 13 bases between them. CDR3 DNA sequence: TGTGCCAGCAGTTTCAATGTCGTGGGTGGCTACACCTTC. This codes for CASSFNVVGGYTF.

The chain links TRBV5-1 to TRBJ2-2; D gene uncertain. This CDR3 spans 13 amino acids. Germline V gene lookup returns CDR1 SGHRS and CDR2 YFSETQ. V lost 1 base and J 4 bases, leaving 5 bases between the germline ends. The CDR3 DNA follows: TGCGCCAGCAGCTTGTACAGCACCGGGGAGCTGTTTTTT. As protein: CASSLYSTGELFF.

The rearrangement joins TRBV4-3 to TRBJ1-2, with 9 bases matching TRBD1. The V gene's germline CDR1 is LGHNA and CDR2 YSLEER. The V and J ends lost 3 bases and 4 bases, in that order; junction bases with no gene match: 9. This CDR3 is built from 16 residues. As DNA, the CDR3 is TGCGCCAGCAGCCAGGCTACTGGACAGGGGACCTATGGCTACACCTTC. Its protein product is CASSQATGQGTYGYTF.

The chain uses TRBV19 and TRBJ2-7, with 10 bases fitting TRBD1. Germline V gene data show CDR1 as LNHDA and CDR2 as SQIVND (reference sequence). The CDR3 has 14 amino acids. Trimming cost V 7 bases and J 2 bases; bases outside gene matches: 5. The CDR3 region is CASKRTGGPYEQYF. CDR3 in DNA: TGTGCCAGTAAGCGGACAGGGGGGCCCTACGAGCAGTACTTC.

The chain carries TRBV19 and TRBJ1-4, with 10 bases lining up with TRBD1. V lost 8 bases to trimming and J lost 2 bases; unmatched junction nucleotides: 2. Germline lookup yields CDR1 LNHDA and CDR2 SQIVND (reference sequence). This CDR3 comprises 14 residues. The CDR3 nucleotides are TGTGCCAGTCAGACAGGGGGCACTAATGAAAAACTGTTTTTT. Amino acids: CASQTGGTNEKLFF.

The genes are TRBV7-9 and TRBJ2-1, with TRBD1 matching 7 bases. Germline values: CDR1 SEHNR, CDR2 FQNEAQ (reference sequence). The V and J ends lost 2 bases and 6 bases, in that order; junction bases with no gene match: 4. CDR3 length: 14 amino acids. The CDR3 DNA is TGTGCCAGCAGCTTACAGGGACAGCCCAATGAGCAGTTCTTC. Amino acids: CASSLQGQPNEQFF.

This clone occurred a few times. The chain joins TRBV19 to TRBJ1-1; D is unclear. The CDR3 totals 13 residues. Germline V gene sequence: CDR1 LNHDA, CDR2 SQIVND (reference sequence). The V and J ends lost 6 bases and 5 bases respectively, with 13 bases between them. The CDR3 DNA sequence: TGTGCCAGTAGACCTCCCGGGGATACTGAAGCTTTCTTT. Its protein product is CASRPPGDTEAFF.

This chain links TRBV29-1 with TRBJ2-1; TRBD1 is a possible D gene (6 bases). V lost 0 bases and J 11 bases, leaving 11 bases between the germline ends. The length of the CDR3 is 12 residues. Germline values: CDR1 SQVTM, CDR2 ANQGSEA. The CDR3 nucleotides read TGCAGCGTTGAAGATCAGGGGACGAAGCAGTTCTTC. As protein: CSVEDQGTKQFF.

The genes are TRBV2 and TRBJ1-2; the match to TRBD1 covers 9 bases. The CDR3 is 15 residues long. The germline V gene encodes CDR1 SNHLY and CDR2 FYNNEI. The V segment lost 4 bases and the J segment 8 bases; nucleotides outside the gene matches: 11. DNA for the CDR3: TGTGCCAGCAGTGCCCCCGGGACAGGGTATTACGGCTACACCTTC. Amino acid sequence: CASSAPGTGYYGYTF.